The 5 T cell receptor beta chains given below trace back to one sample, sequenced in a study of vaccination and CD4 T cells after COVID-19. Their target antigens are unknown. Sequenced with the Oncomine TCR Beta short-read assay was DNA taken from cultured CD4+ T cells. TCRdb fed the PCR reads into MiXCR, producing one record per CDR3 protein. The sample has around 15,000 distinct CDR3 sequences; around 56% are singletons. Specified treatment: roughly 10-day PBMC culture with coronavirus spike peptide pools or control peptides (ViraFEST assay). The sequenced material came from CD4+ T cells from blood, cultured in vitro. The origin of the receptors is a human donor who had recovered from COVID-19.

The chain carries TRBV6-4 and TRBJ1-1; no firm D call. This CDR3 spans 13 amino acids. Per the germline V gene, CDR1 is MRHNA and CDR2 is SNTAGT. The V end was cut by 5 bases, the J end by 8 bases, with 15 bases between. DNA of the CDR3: TGTGCCAGCAGTTCGGACCGAGGATCAGAAGCTTTCTTT. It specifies CASSSDRGSEAFF.

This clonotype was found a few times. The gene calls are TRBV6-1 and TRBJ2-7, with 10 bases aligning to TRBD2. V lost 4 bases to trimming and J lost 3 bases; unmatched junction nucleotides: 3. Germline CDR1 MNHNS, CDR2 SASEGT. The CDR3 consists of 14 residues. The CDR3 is CASSGAGGNYEQYF. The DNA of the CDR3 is TGTGCCAGCAGTGGAGCGGGAGGGAACTACGAGCAGTACTTC.

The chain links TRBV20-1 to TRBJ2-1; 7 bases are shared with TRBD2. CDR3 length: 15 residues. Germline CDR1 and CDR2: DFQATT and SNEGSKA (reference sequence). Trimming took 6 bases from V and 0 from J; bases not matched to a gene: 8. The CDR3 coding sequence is TGCAGTGCAAGACGAGCGGGAAGCTCCTACAATGAGCAGTTCTTC. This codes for CSARRAGSSYNEQFF.

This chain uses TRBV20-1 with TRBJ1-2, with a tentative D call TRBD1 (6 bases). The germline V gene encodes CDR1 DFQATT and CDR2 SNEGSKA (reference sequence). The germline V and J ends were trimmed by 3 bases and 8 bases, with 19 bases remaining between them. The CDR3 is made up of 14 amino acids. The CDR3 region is CSASPRVGGDGYTF. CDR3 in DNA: TGCAGTGCTAGCCCCCGGGTTGGGGGCGACGGCTACACCTTC.

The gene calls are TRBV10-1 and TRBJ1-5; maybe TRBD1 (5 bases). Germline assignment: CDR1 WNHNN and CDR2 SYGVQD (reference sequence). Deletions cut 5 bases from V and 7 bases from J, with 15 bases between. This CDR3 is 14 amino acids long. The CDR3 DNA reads TGCGCCAGCAGTCCGGACACCGGGGGGCAGCCCCAGCATTTT. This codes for CASSPDTGGQPQHF.